The 15 T cell receptor beta chains presented below share a single source sample, sequenced in a study of OX40 agonist ivuxolimab in advanced cancers. The method was immunoSEQ multiplex PCR; TCRdb's version includes in-frame clones alone and lacks a portion of them. The data hold some 99,000 clones, with around 85% observed a single time. The source was CD4+ or CD8+ T cells sorted from blood, collected in a trial of the OX40 agonist ivuxolimab. The origin of the receptors is an adult with an advanced solid tumor such as melanoma, head and neck, liver or kidney cancer.

The chain employs TRBV10-2 and TRBJ2-7, with 12 bases that match TRBD1. V shed 0 bases and J 5 bases; nucleotides not matched to a gene: 5. This CDR3 has 16 residues. Germline V gives CDR1 WSHSY, CDR2 SAAADI. CDR3 DNA sequence: TGCGCCAGCAGTGAGTCGGGACAGGGGGCAAGGAACGAGCAGTACTTC. This codes for CASSESGQGARNEQYF.

The chain carries TRBV10-3 and TRBJ2-5; D might be TRBD1 (6 bases). The DNA matches TRBJ2-7 better at its end, which makes the J call doubtful. Germline CDR1 ENHRY, CDR2 SYGVKD. The CDR3 has 12 amino acids. CDR3 in amino acids: CAISSQGYEQYF. CDR3 coding DNA: TGTGCCATCAGCTCACAGGGCTACGAGCAGTACTTC.

This clone turned up a few times. The chain links TRBV7-9 to TRBJ1-2, with TRBD1 matching 7 bases. V gave up 4 bases and J gave up 8 bases; unmatched junction bases: 13. The CDR3 is 15 amino acids. CDR1 is SEHNR and CDR2 is FQNEAQ in the germline V gene (reference sequence). As DNA, the CDR3 is TGTGCCAGCAGCTCTCACCTCAGGGACAGAGCAGGCTACACCTTC. Translation: CASSSHLRDRAGYTF.

In its sample, this clone was seen a few times. V is TRBV4-1 and J is TRBJ1-4, with D unclear. The CDR3 is 12 residues long. Germline loops: CDR1 MGHRA, CDR2 YSYEKL. V gave up 5 bases and J gave up 6 bases, with 7 bases separating them. CDR3 in amino acids: CASSKPYEKLFF. The CDR3 DNA reads as TGCGCCAGCAGCAAACCCTATGAAAAACTGTTTTTT.

The rearrangement links TRBV11-2 to TRBJ1-5; no definite D call. Trimming cost V 3 bases and J 7 bases, with 10 bases left between them. The CDR3 is 13 residues long. Germline V gene lookup returns CDR1 SGHAT and CDR2 FQNNGV. The CDR3 region is CASSFQDAQPQHF. CDR3 nucleotide sequence: TGTGCCAGCAGCTTCCAGGACGCGCAGCCCCAGCATTTT. Based on the CDR3 plus reference TRBV11-2 and TRBJ1-5, the full variable domain is EAGVAQSPRYKIIEKRQSVAFWCNPISGHATLYWYQQILGQGPKLLIQFQNNGVVDDSQLPKDRFSAERLKGVDSTLKIQPAKLEDSAVYLCASSFQDAQPQHFGDGTRLSIL.

The V gene is TRBV28, the J gene TRBJ2-7; 10 bases match TRBD1. V was clipped by 8 bases and J by 1 base; unmatched bases: 8. In germline, CDR1 is MDHEN, CDR2 SYDVKM. CDR3 length: 15 residues. The CDR3 nucleotides are TGTGCCAGCTATATGCGGGGACAGGGGTCCTACGAGCAGTACTTC. This codes for CASYMRGQGSYEQYF.

The rearrangement links TRBV5-5 to TRBJ1-1, with D perhaps matching TRBD1 (6 bases). V gave up 3 bases and J gave up 1 base, with 10 bases separating them. The CDR3 consists of 14 residues. The germline V gene encodes CDR1 SGHKS and CDR2 YYEKEE (reference sequence). For the CDR3, the DNA is TGTGCCAGCAGCTGGGGACAAACGAACACTGAAGCTTTCTTT. Protein: CASSWGQTNTEAFF. The whole variable domain, filled in from reference TRBV5-5 and TRBJ1-1, reads DAGVTQSPTHLIKTRGQQVTLRCSPISGHKSVSWYQQVLGQGPQFIFQYYEKEERGRGNFPDRFSARQFPNYSSELNVNALLLGDSALYLCASSWGQTNTEAFFGQGTRLTVV.

V gene TRBV6-5 combines with J gene TRBJ2-2; 7 nucleotides line up with TRBD1. J gave up 6 bases and V 8 bases, and 3 bases lay outside the gene matches. The CDR3 length is 12 residues. Germline V gene sequence: CDR1 MNHEY, CDR2 SVGAGI. For the CDR3, the DNA is TGTGCCAGCCTAGGGGGCCCCGGGGAGCTGTTTTTT. Its protein is CASLGGPGELFF.

The V call is TRBV9, the J call TRBJ2-7; D is uncertain. Trimming took off 3 bases at V and 2 bases at J, with 9 bases between the two ends. The CDR3 is 13 residues long. CDR1 and CDR2 from the germline V gene are SGDLS and YYNGEE. The CDR3 region is CASSAGSTYEQYF. DNA of the CDR3: TGTGCCAGCAGCGCTGGGTCGACCTACGAGCAGTACTTC. The whole variable domain, filled in from reference TRBV9 and TRBJ2-7, reads DSGVTQTPKHLITATGQRVTLRCSPRSGDLSVYWYQQSLDQGLQFLIQYYNGEERAKGNILERFSAQQFPDLHSELNLSSLELGDSALYFCASSAGSTYEQYFGPGTRLTVT.

The chain has TRBV5-1 and TRBJ2-6; D remains ambiguous. Trimming pared 1 base from V and 1 base from J, leaving 6 bases between. The CDR3 length is 15 residues. Germline V gene sequence: CDR1 SGHRS, CDR2 YFSETQ. This CDR3 is CASSLKSSGANVLTF. CDR3 bases: TGCGCCAGCAGCTTGAAAAGTTCTGGGGCCAACGTCCTGACTTTC.

The J gene is TRBJ2-4, the V gene TRBV19; 8 nucleotides line up with TRBD1. The CDR3 runs 16 residues. Trimming cost V 5 bases and J 9 bases; bases outside gene matches: 15. Germline V gives CDR1 LNHDA, CDR2 SQIVND (reference sequence). In DNA, the CDR3 is TGTGCCAGTAGTCCGTCCGACAGGGGAGTACCAAGCATTCAGTACTTC. Residues: CASSPSDRGVPSIQYF.

The rearrangement uses TRBV15 and TRBJ1-2; possibly TRBD1 for D (5 bases). The germline V and J ends were trimmed by 3 bases and 0 bases, with 11 bases remaining between them. CDR1 and CDR2 (germline): LNHNV, YYDKDF (reference sequence). CDR3 size: 15 residues. The CDR3 spells CATSRRTGANYGYTF. Written as DNA, the CDR3 is TGTGCCACCAGCAGGAGAACAGGAGCTAACTATGGCTACACCTTC.

The V and J genes are TRBV28 and TRBJ2-7, with D hard to call. The CDR3 has 13 amino acids. CDR1 is MDHEN and CDR2 is SYDVKM in the germline V gene. V lost 7 bases to trimming and J lost 1 base, with 11 bases between them. In DNA, the CDR3 is TGTGCCAGCACCCTAGGACGTTCCTACGAGCAGTACTTC. It encodes CASTLGRSYEQYF.

The CDR3 region has the DNA TGTGCCAGCAATAACAGGGGACTCAATCAGCCCCAGCATTTT. Translated, it gives CASNNRGLNQPQHF. This rearrangement joins TRBV6-1 to TRBJ1-5; TRBD1 aligns across 7 bases. The CDR3 sequence is 14 residues long. Germline CDR1 and CDR2: MNHNS and SASEGT. The junction had 6 bases not matched to a gene; V was cut back by 7 bases and J by 3 bases.

The chain carries TRBV19 and TRBJ2-5, with a possible D match to TRBD2 (6 bases). The CDR3 extends over 15 amino acids. V lost 4 bases and J lost 1, with 13 bases in between. CDR1 LNHDA and CDR2 SQIVND come from the germline V gene (reference sequence). CDR3 sequence (DNA): TGTGCCAGTAGTAGTAATAGCGGCAGCCAAGAGACCCAGTACTTC. Amino acid sequence: CASSSNSGSQETQYF.